This T cell receptor (beta chain) appears in the sequencing data of a study of CD8+CD57+ T cells in acquired aplastic anemia. Turning to the study itself: Mean yield of DNA from sorted CD4+ and CD8+ cells was around 3 ug.

An expansion of CD8+CD57+ cells by flow cytometry had been shown in patients chosen for sequencing. Patients had not yet gotten any therapy when their blood was taken for sampling. This CDR3 spans 13 amino acids. V was clipped by 9 bases and J by 5 bases, with 14 bases between them. The V gene's germline CDR1 is SGHVS and CDR2 FQNEAQ. TCR beta VDJ and CDR3 profiling used genomic DNA as template. TCRdb fed the reads into MiXCR, producing one record per CDR3 protein. The sample has approximately 300,000 distinct CDR3 sequences, 45% to 65% seen once; the top ten hold roughly 1.2%. This clonotype was counted a few times.

The receptor was derived from a human donor with aplastic anemia. The sequenced material came from sorted CD4+, CD8+, or CD8+CD57+ T cells (not recorded which) from PBMCs. The J gene is TRBJ1-5, the V gene TRBV7-8; D not certain. In DNA, the CDR3 is TGTGCCAGTAGGGATTGGGCAGATCAGCCCCAGCATTTT. It codes for CASRDWADQPQHF.